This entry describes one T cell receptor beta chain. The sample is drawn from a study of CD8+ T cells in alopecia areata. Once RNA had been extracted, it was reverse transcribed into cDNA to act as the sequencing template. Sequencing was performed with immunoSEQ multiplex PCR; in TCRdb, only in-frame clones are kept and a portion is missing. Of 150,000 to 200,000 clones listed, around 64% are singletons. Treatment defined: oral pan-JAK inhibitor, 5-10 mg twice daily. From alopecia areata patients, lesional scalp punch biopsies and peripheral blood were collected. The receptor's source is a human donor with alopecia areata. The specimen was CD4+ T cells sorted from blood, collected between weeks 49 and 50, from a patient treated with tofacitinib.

The CDR3 region has the DNA TGCGCCAGCAGCTTGGGCCAGAGTGGCGGAGAGACCCAGTACTTC. Encoded protein: CASSLGQSGGETQYF. The chain has TRBV5-1 and TRBJ2-5; D is undetermined. This CDR3 contains 15 residues. Germline assignment: CDR1 SGHRS and CDR2 YFSETQ. V gave up 0 bases and J gave up 4 bases, with 13 bases separating them.